The sequence of this T cell receptor beta chain was determined in a study of cytomegalovirus exposure and HLA in healthy donors. Study-level results: Previously analyzed data showed that most TCR beta V segments were productive at a frequency of about 87% or about 30%. Analysis was carried out at a later point, and it linked a missense DCLRE1C variant to TCR beta V- and J-gene trimming. In a later analysis, HLA-C alleles had the fewest associated TCRs, DRB1 alleles the most.

This CDR3 has 14 residues. Trimming stripped 5 bases from V and 0 bases from J, with 10 bases between. The V gene's germline CDR1 is SGHTA and CDR2 FQGNSA. A few counts support this clone. The antigen is not known. PCR amplification relied on 60 Vbeta primers (plus 13 Jbeta primers). The protocol was immunoSEQ multiplex PCR, while the TCRdb copy is restricted to in-frame clones and leaves out a portion. The repertoire holds 75,000 to 90,000 clones, with about four fifths as singletons. The chain is built from TRBV7-2 and TRBJ1-1; D perhaps matches TRBD1 (5 bases). The sequenced material came from PBMCs. The source of this sequence is a male donor in good health and CMV-seropositive. The CDR3 sequence: CASSLGLMNTEAFF. In DNA form, the CDR3 reads TGTGCCAGCAGCCTGGGACTCATGAACACTGAAGCTTTCTTT.